This T cell receptor (beta chain) was recorded in a study of blood T cells in healthy people across ages. Study-wide points: Naive CD4+ cell counts and diversity both ran higher in long-lived than in aged donors. Total diversity from one million sequenced T cells was likely underestimated.

A word on this clonotype: No antigen is known for it.

CDR1 is MNHNY, CDR2 SVGAGI, per germline (reference sequence). Trimming removed 6 bases from V and 0 bases from J, with 11 bases in between. This CDR3 has 14 amino acids. A second PCR, run for about 7 to 11 cycles, used a sample-barcoded 5' primer plus a J-beta primer mix. In TCRdb, the 5' RACE reads were re-called with MiXCR into one record per CDR3 protein. The sample consists of about 1,000,000 distinct CDR3 sequences, 45% of them appearing once. The source is a woman in her fifties or sixties in good health. Specimen: blood. The rearrangement uses TRBV6-6 and TRBJ1-2, with D uncertain. The CDR3 DNA is TGTGCCAGCAGGGGCGACAAGACTAACTATGGCTACACCTTC. Translated, it gives CASRGDKTNYGYTF.